This T cell receptor beta chain was retrieved from a study of blood T cell repertoires in COVID-19. Study-level information: COVID-19 samples, acute and convalescent, were from the United States, Italy and Spain. Nucleic acid was either cDNA or gDNA, and it came from T cells, B-cell-depleted T cells, or PBMCs.

The CDR3 is 15 residues long. CDR1 is LGHDT, CDR2 YNNKEL, per germline (reference sequence). Trimming pared 1 base from V and 3 bases from J, leaving 13 bases between. Cohort placement rested on clinical history that participants reported themselves. As processed by the authors: The authors estimated nucleated cell counts from reference gene primer amplification. Profiling relied on immunoSEQ multiplex PCR, and the TCRdb table lists in-frame clones only, not all of them. The DNA gave D and trimming, while V, J and clone size come from that table. Found here are about 180,000 clones, about nine tenths of them singletons; the top ten hold roughly 9%.

The rearrangement joins TRBV3-1 (or the pseudogene TRBV3-2) to TRBJ2-7, with D possibly being TRBD1 (5 bases). This clonotype was sampled from a woman younger than 35 who had recovered from COVID-19. Input material: PBMCs or T cells enriched from blood (not recorded which). CDR3 bases: TGTGCCAGCAGCCAAGGGAATAGGGGCCTCTACGAGCAGTACTTC. Translating it yields CASSQGNRGLYEQYF.